This is a list of T cell receptor beta chains from one sample in a study of T cell repertoires in ileal Crohn's disease. Some clones are missing from TCRdb's copy, which holds only in-frame ones; the method was immunoSEQ multiplex PCR. Altogether 9,500 to 11,000 clones are present, 79% being singletons, with the ten largest covering roughly 6.9%. Sequenced: ileal tissue. The receptors originated from an adult with Crohn's disease. CDR3s leave out the opening cysteine and the closing phenylalanine or tryptophan. D genes are given only for firm matches.

V gene: TRBV5-1
D gene: TRBD2
J gene: TRBJ2-3
CDR3 protein: ASSLVLAASADTQY

V gene: TRBV5-1
D gene: TRBD2
J gene: TRBJ2-7
CDR3 protein: ASSFGGDSYEQY

V gene: TRBV7-9
D gene: NA
J gene: TRBJ1-1
CDR3 protein: ASSGFGGTEAF

V gene: TRBV30
D gene: TRBD1
J gene: TRBJ1-2
CDR3 protein: ASQGINYGYT

V gene: TRBV4-1
D gene: NA
J gene: TRBJ1-1
CDR3 protein: ASSQGRQANTEAF

V gene: TRBV2
D gene: NA
J gene: TRBJ1-4
CDR3 protein: ASSPRVTNEKLF

V gene: TRBV5-6
D gene: TRBD1
J gene: TRBJ2-7
CDR3 protein: ASSRGQPGEQY

V gene: TRBV5-4
D gene: NA
J gene: TRBJ2-7
CDR3 protein: ASSLMGALSYEQY

V gene: TRBV9
D gene: TRBD1
J gene: TRBJ1-1
CDR3 protein: ASSPRGTGRTEAF

V gene: TRBV29-1
D gene: TRBD1
J gene: TRBJ2-3
CDR3 protein: SVSPGQGIRDTQY

V gene: TRBV6-1
D gene: NA
J gene: TRBJ1-3
CDR3 protein: ASSEGAGNTIY

V gene: TRBV7-2
D gene: NA
J gene: TRBJ1-6
CDR3 protein: AIKRRSNSPLH

V gene: TRBV9
D gene: NA
J gene: TRBJ1-1
CDR3 protein: ASSLSPKWNTEAF

V gene: TRBV18
D gene: TRBD1
J gene: TRBJ1-1
CDR3 protein: ASSPRQGITEAF

V gene: TRBV18
D gene: TRBD2
J gene: NA
CDR3 protein: ASSPSGGYEQY

V gene: TRBV10-2
D gene: TRBD1
J gene: TRBJ2-4
CDR3 protein: ASSDRTGAKNIQY

V gene: TRBV6-1
D gene: NA
J gene: TRBJ2-1
CDR3 protein: ASSPYRNNEQF

V gene: TRBV14
D gene: NA
J gene: TRBJ1-1
CDR3 protein: ASSQGGRNTEAF

V gene: TRBV7-9
D gene: NA
J gene: TRBJ1-1
CDR3 protein: ASSSYRDPEAF

V gene: TRBV30
D gene: TRBD1
J gene: TRBJ1-2
CDR3 protein: AGTGTGYGYT

V gene: TRBV2
D gene: NA
J gene: TRBJ2-1
CDR3 protein: ASRTPPDNEQF

V gene: TRBV18
D gene: TRBD2
J gene: TRBJ2-3
CDR3 protein: ASSPTSADTQY

V gene: TRBV19
D gene: NA
J gene: TRBJ2-7
CDR3 protein: ASSLGSHRDYEQY

V gene: TRBV6-6
D gene: NA
J gene: TRBJ2-1
CDR3 protein: ASSHPLAGTYNEQF

V gene: TRBV6-5
D gene: NA
J gene: TRBJ1-5
CDR3 protein: ASSYSGRDQPQH

V gene: TRBV5-5
D gene: NA
J gene: TRBJ2-7
CDR3 protein: ASSLLDYEQY

V gene: TRBV2
D gene: TRBD1
J gene: TRBJ2-1
CDR3 protein: ASSGGQGGNEQF

V gene: TRBV5-1
D gene: TRBD1
J gene: TRBJ1-2
CDR3 protein: ASSLGQGANYGYT

V gene: TRBV7-9
D gene: NA
J gene: TRBJ1-1
CDR3 protein: ASSTFGGGWTEAF

V gene: TRBV6-1
D gene: NA
J gene: TRBJ1-1
CDR3 protein: ASSAGGGTTEAF

V gene: TRBV2
D gene: NA
J gene: TRBJ1-2
CDR3 protein: ASSGLAGKYGYT

V gene: TRBV19
D gene: TRBD1
J gene: TRBJ1-1
CDR3 protein: ASSVRQGDTEAF

V gene: TRBV18
D gene: TRBD1
J gene: TRBJ1-5
CDR3 protein: ASSPSRVQGAKQPQH

V gene: TRBV2
D gene: NA
J gene: TRBJ1-2
CDR3 protein: AGSGLAGKYGYT

V gene: TRBV6-1
D gene: TRBD1
J gene: TRBJ1-2
CDR3 protein: ASKSRQGNYGYT

V gene: TRBV27
D gene: NA
J gene: TRBJ2-5
CDR3 protein: ASSPPQGTQY

V gene: TRBV5-5
D gene: TRBD1
J gene: TRBJ2-7
CDR3 protein: ASTSGTGDYEQY

V gene: TRBV19
D gene: NA
J gene: TRBJ1-1
CDR3 protein: ASRRGRDTEAF

V gene: TRBV6-1
D gene: NA
J gene: TRBJ1-5
CDR3 protein: ASSERRRNQPQH

V gene: TRBV6-5
D gene: NA
J gene: TRBJ2-7
CDR3 protein: ASSYSKGYEQY

V gene: TRBV10-3
D gene: NA
J gene: TRBJ1-6
CDR3 protein: AISEPDWVNSPLH

V gene: TRBV11-2
D gene: NA
J gene: TRBJ2-5
CDR3 protein: ASSLELLRGTQY

V gene: TRBV2
D gene: NA
J gene: TRBJ1-5
CDR3 protein: ASSATYGGNQPQH

V gene: TRBV6-1
D gene: NA
J gene: TRBJ1-5
CDR3 protein: ASRLGGLSQPQH

V gene: TRBV4-2
D gene: NA
J gene: TRBJ1-6
CDR3 protein: ASSRNMGGNYNSPLH

V gene: TRBV27
D gene: NA
J gene: TRBJ2-7
CDR3 protein: ASSLKGRAYEQY

V gene: TRBV2
D gene: TRBD1
J gene: TRBJ1-1
CDR3 protein: ASTRTGDMNTEAF

V gene: TRBV7-9
D gene: NA
J gene: TRBJ1-1
CDR3 protein: ASSFGDTEAF

V gene: TRBV27
D gene: TRBD2
J gene: TRBJ2-5
CDR3 protein: ASRPWGTSSQTQY

V gene: TRBV1
D gene: NA
J gene: TRBJ1-1
CDR3 protein: TSSQDLPGKELTGDTEAF

V gene: TRBV6-6
D gene: NA
J gene: TRBJ1-1
CDR3 protein: ASRDLVNTEAF

V gene: TRBV5-1
D gene: NA
J gene: TRBJ1-5
CDR3 protein: ASSFGRGQPQH

V gene: TRBV5-5
D gene: TRBD1
J gene: TRBJ2-7
CDR3 protein: ASSHRISTGTYEQY

V gene: TRBV2
D gene: TRBD2
J gene: TRBJ2-7
CDR3 protein: ASDGEGQSLSYEQY

V gene: TRBV27
D gene: TRBD1
J gene: TRBJ2-7
CDR3 protein: ASSLHAGGWEQY

V gene: TRBV6-5
D gene: NA
J gene: TRBJ1-2
CDR3 protein: ASSYSLRSYGYT

V gene: TRBV5-1
D gene: NA
J gene: TRBJ1-2
CDR3 protein: ASSLGQLYGYT

V gene: TRBV6-6
D gene: NA
J gene: TRBJ2-7
CDR3 protein: ASSPPGVNEQY

V gene: TRBV9
D gene: NA
J gene: TRBJ2-1
CDR3 protein: ASSVARASEQF

V gene: TRBV5-1
D gene: TRBD2
J gene: TRBJ2-7
CDR3 protein: ASSLGETSGAYEQY